Presented here are 25 T cell receptor beta chains from one specimen sequenced in a study of T-cell reconstitution after alpha-beta-depleted transplantation in children. TCRbeta library preparation incorporated unique molecular identifiers. TCRdb reprocessed the PCR reads with MiXCR, giving one entry per CDR3 protein. The sample includes more than 100,000 distinct CDR3 sequences, about 21% of them seen just once. Material: PBMCs, mostly from graft donor cells, obtained 180 days after TCRalphabeta/CD19-depleted stem cell transplant. Receptors originate from a male patient between 2 and 15 years old who had a stem cell transplant for chronic granulomatous disease, so the T cells may come from the graft donor.

CDR3 amino acids: CRPGDRGTNEQYF. DNA for the CDR3: TGCAGACCGGGGGACAGGGGTACCAACGAGCAGTACTTC. This sequence joins TRBV29-1 and TRBJ2-7; 10 positions agree with TRBD1. The V gene's germline CDR1 is SQVTM and CDR2 ANQGSEA. The length of the CDR3 is 13 residues.

This clonotype was found a few times. The genes are TRBV12-3 or TRBV12-4 and TRBJ1-5, with no clear D. The CDR3 runs 15 residues. V was shortened by 5 bases and J by 0 bases, with 11 bases between the two germline ends. CDR3 DNA sequence: TGTGCCAGCAGTCTTTGGACGGATAGCAATCAGCCCCAGCATTTT. It yields the protein CASSLWTDSNQPQHF.

This clonotype appeared many times. The chain recombines TRBV20-1 with TRBJ1-5; D remains ambiguous. The CDR3 loop spans 14 amino acids. Trimming cost V 0 bases and J 6 bases, with 12 bases left between them. Germline assignment: CDR1 DFQATT and CDR2 SNEGSKA (reference sequence). This CDR3 reads CSAREGAGGQPQHF. CDR3 DNA: TGCAGTGCTAGAGAGGGTGCGGGTGGTCAGCCCCAGCATTTT.

The rearrangement links TRBV20-1 to TRBJ2-7; TRBD2 might be the D (6 bases). The length of the CDR3 is 16 residues. Germline CDR1 DFQATT, CDR2 SNEGSKA (reference sequence). Trimming cost V 1 base and J 1 base, with 17 bases left between them. CDR3 nucleotide sequence: TGCAGTGCTAGAGTCTGGGGGGAGCGAACGTCCTACGAGCAGTACTTC. The encoded protein is CSARVWGERTSYEQYF.

The chain couples TRBV4-2 to TRBJ2-2; no reliable D call. Trimming stripped 0 bases from V and 3 bases from J, with 11 bases between. The V gene's germline CDR1 is LGHNA and CDR2 YNFKEQ. CDR3 size: 16 residues. The CDR3 DNA is TGTGCCAGCAGCCAAGAGGCAGAATATGACACCGGGGAGCTGTTTTTT. Translated: CASSQEAEYDTGELFF.

V and J are TRBV20-1 and TRBJ2-2; D is uncertain. The V and J ends lost 0 bases and 1 base respectively, with 12 bases between them. Germline CDR1 and CDR2: DFQATT and SNEGSKA (reference sequence). This CDR3 comprises 16 residues. The CDR3 DNA reads as TGCAGTGCTAGAGATCCATTCGGATTGAACACCGGGGAGCTGTTTTTT. Translation: CSARDPFGLNTGELFF.

V usage is TRBV28 and J usage is TRBJ2-3; D unresolved. CDR3 length: 13 amino acids. Germline-derived CDR1 and CDR2 are MDHEN and SYDVKM. V shed 8 bases and J shed 0 bases, with 9 bases lying between them. The CDR3 DNA sequence: TGTGCCAGCGGTAGCTACAGCACAGATACGCAGTATTTT. Translated, it gives CASGSYSTDTQYF.

The chain combines TRBV5-6 with TRBJ1-1; D gene unclear. CDR1 and CDR2 from the germline V gene are SGHDT and YYEEEE. The CDR3 runs 13 residues. V shed 3 bases and J shed 5 bases, with 11 bases lying between them. The CDR3 nucleotides are TGTGCCAGCAGCTCCGGGAAGGCGACTGAAGCTTTCTTT. Translated: CASSSGKATEAFF. The whole variable domain, remainder taken from reference TRBV5-6 and TRBJ1-1, is DAGVTQSPTHLIKTRGQQVTLRCSPKSGHDTVSWYQQALGQGPQFIFQYYEEEERQRGNFPDRFSGHQFPNYSSELNVNALLLGDSALYLCASSSGKATEAFFGQGTRLTVV.

This chain uses TRBV11-2 with TRBJ2-1, with 9 bases lining up with TRBD2. Germline V gene data show CDR1 as SGHAT and CDR2 as FQNNGV. This CDR3 spans 19 amino acids. The J segment lost 8 bases and the V segment lost 1 base, leaving 18 bases of the junction unmatched. CDR3 loop: CASSLVFYFGREGLDEQFF. CDR3 bases: TGTGCCAGCAGCTTAGTTTTTTATTTTGGGCGGGAGGGCCTCGATGAGCAGTTCTTC. Together with reference TRBV11-2 and TRBJ2-1, the CDR3 gives the full variable domain: EAGVAQSPRYKIIEKRQSVAFWCNPISGHATLYWYQQILGQGPKLLIQFQNNGVVDDSQLPKDRFSAERLKGVDSTLKIQPAKLEDSAVYLCASSLVFYFGREGLDEQFFGPGTRLTVL.

This clonotype came up many times. The V and J genes are TRBV27 and TRBJ2-1; D is perhaps TRBD1 (5 bases). The CDR3 loop spans 10 amino acids. Trimming removed 5 bases at V and 15 bases at J, with 11 bases between. The germline V gene has CDR1 MNHEY and CDR2 SMNVEV (reference sequence). This CDR3 is CASSGRRGFF. CDR3 sequence (DNA): TGTGCCAGCAGTGGCCGAAGGGGGTTCTTC.

The CDR3 DNA reads TGCGCCAGCAGCTTGGTGCACAATGAGCAGTTCTTC. This gives the protein CASSLVHNEQFF. The chain combines TRBV5-1 with TRBJ2-1; D is unresolved. The V gene lost 0 bases and the J gene lost 5 bases, with 3 bases spanning the gap. The CDR3 extends over 12 amino acids. Germline CDR1 is SGHRS and CDR2 is YFSETQ.

With respect to this clonotype: A read error may account for a junction end that differs from germline. The V call is TRBV20-1, the J call TRBJ1-1; D not certain. The CDR3 has 13 amino acids. Germline loops: CDR1 DFQATT, CDR2 SNEGSKA (reference sequence). For the CDR3, the DNA is TGCAGTGCTAGGGCCGGACCCCACACTAAAGCTTTCTTT. Residues: CSARAGPHTKAFF.

This clonotype showed up many times. V and J are TRBV4-2 and TRBJ2-7; 9 bases map to TRBD2. The germline V gene has CDR1 LGHNA and CDR2 YNFKEQ. The CDR3 extends over 18 amino acids. V shed 1 base and J 3 bases; nucleotides not matched to a gene: 13. In DNA, the CDR3 is TGTGCCAGCAGCCAAGCCCTCGGGGTGCTAGCGGGAAGCTACGAGCAGTACTTC. It yields the protein CASSQALGVLAGSYEQYF.

The chain uses TRBV12-3 or TRBV12-4 and TRBJ2-3; D is perhaps TRBD1 or TRBD2 (5 bases each). The CDR3 runs to 11 residues. The V end was cut by 5 bases, the J end by 9 bases, with 9 bases between. The CDR3 sequence is CASSNGDTQYF. For the CDR3, the DNA is TGTGCCAGCAGTAACGGGGACACGCAGTATTTT.

The chain combines TRBV29-1 with TRBJ1-1; unclear D gene. CDR3 length: 11 amino acids. V was cut by 4 bases and J by 0 bases, with 3 bases left in between. Germline V gives CDR1 SQVTM, CDR2 ANQGSEA. The CDR3 loop reads CSVVLNTEAFF. DNA of the CDR3: TGCAGCGTTGTATTGAACACTGAAGCTTTCTTT.

The rearrangement uses TRBV20-1 and TRBJ2-1; no clear D gene. Trimming pared 7 bases from V and 7 bases from J, leaving 20 bases between. The V gene's germline CDR1 is DFQATT and CDR2 SNEGSKA (reference sequence). The CDR3 consists of 14 residues. CDR3 residues: CSGRIPPLGNEQFF. DNA for the CDR3: TGCAGTGGCCGGATACCGCCCCTGGGGAATGAGCAGTTCTTC.

The chain uses TRBV7-9 and TRBJ2-3; D is unclear. CDR3 length equals 15 residues. Between the trimmed V and J ends, which lost 3 bases and 4 bases, there was a span of 14 bases. In germline, CDR1 is SEHNR, CDR2 FQNEAQ (reference sequence). The chain's CDR3 is CASSFRESRADTQYF. Written as DNA, the CDR3 is TGTGCCAGCAGCTTTCGTGAGAGTAGGGCAGATACGCAGTATTTT.

There are a few counts of this clonotype. The CDR3 loop reads CASSFEGRGQYF. CDR3 bases: TGTGCCAGCAGTTTCGAGGGGAGGGGGCAGTACTTC. The V call is TRBV12-3 or TRBV12-4, the J call TRBJ2-7, with 7 positions matching TRBD2. This CDR3 has 12 residues. J lost 9 bases, V lost 3 bases, and 5 bases had no gene match.

The V gene is TRBV7-2, the J gene TRBJ1-6; possibly TRBD1 for D (6 bases). V lost 5 bases, J lost 7 bases, and 15 bases lay in between. The CDR3 runs to 15 residues. Germline CDR1 is SGHTA and CDR2 is FQGNSA. The CDR3 sequence: CASSQPGTRNSPLHF. Here the CDR3 DNA reads TGTGCCAGCAGCCAACCCGGGACACGGAATTCACCCCTCCACTTT.

This clonotype was counted a few times. The chain joins TRBV5-1 to TRBJ2-3, with D hard to call. The CDR3 contains 12 residues. Germline assignment: CDR1 SGHRS and CDR2 YFSETQ. The germline V and J ends were trimmed by 0 bases and 9 bases, with 8 bases remaining between them. In DNA, the CDR3 is TGCGCCAGCAGCTTGGGTGACCCCACGCAGTATTTT. It encodes CASSLGDPTQYF. Looking up the rest from reference TRBV5-1 and TRBJ2-3 gives the full variable domain: KAGVTQTPRYLIKTRGQQVTLSCSPISGHRSVSWYQQTPGQGLQFLFEYFSETQRNKGNFPGRFSGRQFSNSRSEMNVSTLELGDSALYLCASSLGDPTQYFGPGTRLTVL.

With respect to this clonotype: This may be a read error: a much more frequent sequence differs by one nucleotide. The chain employs TRBV20-1 and TRBJ2-1, with TRBD2 matching 10 bases. Germline V lookup: CDR1 DFQATT, CDR2 SNEGSKA (reference sequence). This CDR3 is built from 17 residues. The CDR3 spells CSGRDPLLAGGGNEQFF. The CDR3 DNA reads TGCAGTGGTAGAGATCCCCTATTAGCGGGAGGTGGCAATGAGCAGTTCTTC.

This clonotype came up many times. V gene TRBV5-6 combines with J gene TRBJ2-7, with D possibly matching TRBD2 (6 bases). The V end lost 0 bases, the J end lost 4 bases, and 14 bases lay between the germline ends. Germline CDR1 SGHDT, CDR2 YYEEEE. There are 15 residues in the CDR3. CDR3 sequence (DNA): TGTGCCAGCAGCTTGGCCCGGCTAGCGCCATACGAGCAGTACTTC. Encoded protein: CASSLARLAPYEQYF.

V usage is TRBV29-1 and J usage is TRBJ1-2; 10 bases match TRBD1. The V segment lost 4 bases and the J segment 6 bases; nucleotides outside the gene matches: 5. This CDR3 is built from 13 residues. Germline CDR1 is SQVTM and CDR2 is ANQGSEA. In DNA, the CDR3 is TGCAGCGTTGGTGGGACAGGGGTTGATGGCTACACCTTC. Its protein is CSVGGTGVDGYTF.

In this sample, this clonotype turned up a few times. This chain joins TRBV12-3 or TRBV12-4 and TRBJ1-4; TRBD1 agrees at 7 bases. Trimming took 6 bases from V and 4 from J; bases not matched to a gene: 2. The CDR3 spans 13 residues. CDR3 residues: CASRRDSNEKLFF. The CDR3 nucleotides are TGTGCCAGCAGACGGGACAGTAATGAAAAACTGTTTTTT.

The chain uses TRBV30 and TRBJ1-1; D uncertain. V was cut by 3 bases and J by 8 bases, with 7 bases left in between. The CDR3 has 10 residues. Germline V gene data show CDR1 as GTSNPN and CDR2 as SVGIG (reference sequence). The CDR3 DNA reads TGTGCCTGGAGGGGAGCGGAAGCTTTCTTT. It yields the protein CAWRGAEAFF.